Listed below are T cell receptor beta chains from one sample, sequenced in a study of technical replicates of blood from several donors. Clones were sequenced by immunoSEQ multiplex PCR, and TCRdb holds only the in-frame ones, with some missing. The sample has 65,000 to 90,000 clones, around 93% seen once; the top ten hold 0.2% to 0.3%. Sample: T cells isolated from PBMCs. The receptors shown here come from a human donor in good health. The CDR3 runs from the conserved cysteine through the conserved F or W. D genes are given only for firm matches. A clone size is listed for some rows: how often the clone was seen (once, few, many), or a class if it is expanded.

TGTGCCAGCAGTGAGACCGGGCGGGCCACTGAAGCTTTCTTT CASSETGRATEAFF few TRBJ1-1 . TRBV6-1
TGCGCCAGCAGCTTGGAGTCAGGGGGTTACACTGAAGCTTTCTTT CASSLESGGYTEAFF . TRBJ1-1 TRBD1 TRBV5-1
TGTGCCAGCAGCCCTCGTGGACAGGGGAATTCACCCCTCCACTTT CASSPRGQGNSPLHF . TRBJ1-6 TRBD1 TRBV7-2
TGTGCCAGCAGTTACCTGACAGGGGCCAATCAGCCCCAGCATTTT CASSYLTGANQPQHF . TRBJ1-5 TRBD1 TRBV6-6
TGTGCCAGCAGCCCCGACAGGGAACAAGAGACCCAGTACTTC CASSPDREQETQYF . TRBJ2-5 TRBD1 TRBV7-7
TGTGCCAGCAGTTACTCAAGGGGATCTGAAGCTTTCTTT CASSYSRGSEAFF few TRBJ1-1 . TRBV6-5
TGTGCCAGCAGTTTTGAGGTCCGGAGGGCTGAAGCTTTCTTT CASSFEVRRAEAFF . TRBJ1-1 . TRBV28
TGTGCCAGCAGCTTAGACCGCACTATAATGGACACACGGTACAATGAGCAGTTCTTC CASSLDRTIMDTRYNEQFF once TRBJ2-1 . TRBV11-3
TGTGCCAGCAGCTCTATGACAGGGAATCAGCCCCAGCATTTT CASSSMTGNQPQHF . TRBJ1-5 TRBD1 TRBV5-6
TGTGCCAGCAGCTTAGAACACCACGAGCAGTACTTC CASSLEHHEQYF . TRBJ2-7 . TRBV11-2
TGTGCCAGCGGCCGGAGGGACAGGGATCTGGCTAATGAAAAACTGTTTTTT CASGRRDRDLANEKLFF once TRBJ1-4 TRBD1 TRBV11-1
TGTGCCAGCAGCGTAGGACTAGGGGTTGATACGCAGTATTTT CASSVGLGVDTQYF . TRBJ2-3 . TRBV9
TGCGCCAGCAGTGATAGCGGGATAGGCACAGATACGCAGTATTTT CASSDSGIGTDTQYF . TRBJ2-3 TRBD2 TRBV10-1
TGTGCCAGCAGCTTGGAGGGGACCCCAGCAATTTCTAACTATGGCTACACCTTC CASSLEGTPAISNYGYTF . TRBJ1-2 . TRBV11-2
TGTGCCAGCAGCGCCGACAGGGGAGTACCTGGAAACACCATATATTTT CASSADRGVPGNTIYF . TRBJ1-3 TRBD1 TRBV9
TGCGCCAGCAGTGAGTCGGGAACAGGGGGCTTCAATGAGCAGTTCTTC CASSESGTGGFNEQFF . TRBJ2-1 TRBD1 TRBV10-1
TGTGCCAGCAGTATCGGACAGGCGAACACTGAAGCTTTCTTT CASSIGQANTEAFF . TRBJ1-1 TRBD1 TRBV6-5
TGTGCCAGCAGCAGGGACTCCGAATCAAATGTGAATGAGCAGTTCTTC CASSRDSESNVNEQFF . TRBJ2-1 . TRBV5-4
TGTGCCAGCTCCCGGGGGGTCGCGAGCTCCTATAATTCACCCCTCCACTTT CASSRGVASSYNSPLHF . TRBJ1-6 . TRBV7-8
TGTGCCAGCAGCTTCTCGGGGGATGGCTACACCTTC CASSFSGDGYTF . TRBJ1-2 . TRBV7-9
TGTGCCAGCAGCGTAGCCCGAGCGAGCACTAGCGATAACGGTGAGCAGTTCTTC CASSVARASTSDNGEQFF . TRBJ2-1 TRBD2 TRBV9
TGTGCCAGCAGCTTAAATTCTCAGGGGGCGTTTGCAGATACGCAGTATTTT CASSLNSQGAFADTQYF once TRBJ2-3 TRBD1 TRBV7-3
TGTGCTAGTGGCCCCGAGTGGGGGCCCTACGAGCAGTACTTC CASGPEWGPYEQYF . TRBJ2-7 . TRBV12-5
TGTGCCAGCTGTCAAGCCACCCCGGGACTGATCTACGAGCAGTACTTC CASCQATPGLIYEQYF . TRBJ2-7 . TRBV28
TGTGCCAGCAGGTGGGGCCTGCAAACTAATGAAAAACTGTTTTTT CASRWGLQTNEKLFF . TRBJ1-4 . TRBV27
TGTGCCAGCAGCACGCGGAGGTTAGCGGCCCTCACAGATACGCAGTATTTT CASSTRRLAALTDTQYF once TRBJ2-3 . TRBV11-1
TGTGCCAGTAGTATGACAGGGGTTACTTACGAGCAGTACTTC CASSMTGVTYEQYF . TRBJ2-7 TRBD1 TRBV19
TGTGCCACCAGCAGGGAAGGACAGGACTACACTGAAGCTTTCTTT CATSREGQDYTEAFF . TRBJ1-1 TRBD1 TRBV15
TGTGCCAGCAGCAAAATATGGGGGAGGGCCTACGAGCAGTACTTC CASSKIWGRAYEQYF . TRBJ2-7 . TRBV21-1
TGTGCCAGCAGCGGAAGGACAGGGAGCACCGGGGAGCTGTTTTTT CASSGRTGSTGELFF . TRBJ2-2 TRBD1 TRBV9
TGTGCCAGCAGCGTAGGCACAGGGATGAACACTGAAGCTTTCTTT CASSVGTGMNTEAFF . TRBJ1-1 . TRBV9
TGTGCCAGCAGCTTGATTGGCAGGGCGGATCAGCCCCAGCATTTT CASSLIGRADQPQHF . TRBJ1-5 . TRBV5-6
TGTGCCAGCAGTAGTTTCGGCCAAGAGACCCAGTACTTC CASSSFGQETQYF . TRBJ2-5 . TRBV25-1
TGTGCTAGTGGTTTCGACAGCCCCGGCTCCTACAATGAGCAGTTCTTC CASGFDSPGSYNEQFF . TRBJ2-1 . TRBV12-5
TGCGCCAGCAGCCAAGGGTTGGGAGACCGTGGGAATGAGCAGTTCTTC CASSQGLGDRGNEQFF . TRBJ2-1 . TRBV4-1
TGTGCCAGCAGTCCGGGTAGGGGGGGGCCCGTAGATGTCTACACCTTC CASSPGRGGPVDVYTF . TRBJ1-2 . TRBV11-3
TGTGCCAGCAGCCTAGGGGGCCCCTACGAGCAGTACTTC CASSLGGPYEQYF once TRBJ2-7 TRBD1 TRBV7-2
TGTGCCAGCAGTCAACAGGCTAGCAATCAGCCCCAGCATTTT CASSQQASNQPQHF . TRBJ1-5 . TRBV6-1
TGTGCCAGCAGTTACCACCCCGACAGGGGCACAGATACGCAGTATTTT CASSYHPDRGTDTQYF . TRBJ2-3 TRBD1 TRBV28
TGTGCCAGTAGTGCCCTAGCGGGGGACTACGAGCAGTACTTC CASSALAGDYEQYF once TRBJ2-7 TRBD2 TRBV19
TGTGCCAGCAGTTTCACCCAGGGGAGGGGCTTGGGCACTGAAGCTTTCTTT CASSFTQGRGLGTEAFF . TRBJ1-1 . TRBV11-2
TGTGCCAGCAGCTCACCCCGATCGAGGAGCTCCTATAATTCACCCCTCCACTTT CASSSPRSRSSYNSPLHF . TRBJ1-6 . TRBV7-2
TGTGCCAGCAGCCCCCCAGAGAGCCGGAGTTCGTTCTTC CASSPPESRSSFF once TRBJ2-1 . TRBV9
TGTGCCAGCAGCTTGGGACAGGGGAATCTTGGCTACACCTTC CASSLGQGNLGYTF . TRBJ1-2 TRBD1 TRBV9
TGTGCCAGCAGCCAAAAACAGGTCGGCAATCAGCCCCAGCATTTT CASSQKQVGNQPQHF . TRBJ1-5 . TRBV16
TGTGCCATCACCTGGACAGGGGGCGATGGCTACACCTTC CAITWTGGDGYTF few TRBJ1-2 TRBD1 TRBV10-3
TGTGCCAGCAGTTACAGGGGGGGGAGCGGGGAGCTGTTTTTT CASSYRGGSGELFF . TRBJ2-2 . TRBV27
TGTGCCAGCAGTAGGACAGGGGAACGGAACACCATATATTTT CASSRTGERNTIYF . TRBJ1-3 TRBD1 TRBV6-5
TGTGCAAGTCGCTTAGTACCAGGGATCGGTGAGCAGTTCTTC CASRLVPGIGEQFF . TRBJ2-1 . TRBV12-2
TGTGCCAGCAGTTACGCTCGTAGTTCCGGGGAGCTGTTTTTT CASSYARSSGELFF few TRBJ2-2 . TRBV6-5
TGTGCCAGCAGTTATCGACAGGACGGAGGCACTGAAGCTTTCTTT CASSYRQDGGTEAFF . TRBJ1-1 . TRBV6-5
TGTGCCAGCAGCTTAGGCGGACTAGTAGTTTTAGATACGCAGTATTTT CASSLGGLVVLDTQYF . TRBJ2-3 TRBD2 TRBV7-9
TGTGCCAGCAGCTTGCGCCGGTACGCGACAGGAAGCTCTGGGGCCAACGTCCTGACTTTC CASSLRRYATGSSGANVLTF . TRBJ2-6 . TRBV5-4